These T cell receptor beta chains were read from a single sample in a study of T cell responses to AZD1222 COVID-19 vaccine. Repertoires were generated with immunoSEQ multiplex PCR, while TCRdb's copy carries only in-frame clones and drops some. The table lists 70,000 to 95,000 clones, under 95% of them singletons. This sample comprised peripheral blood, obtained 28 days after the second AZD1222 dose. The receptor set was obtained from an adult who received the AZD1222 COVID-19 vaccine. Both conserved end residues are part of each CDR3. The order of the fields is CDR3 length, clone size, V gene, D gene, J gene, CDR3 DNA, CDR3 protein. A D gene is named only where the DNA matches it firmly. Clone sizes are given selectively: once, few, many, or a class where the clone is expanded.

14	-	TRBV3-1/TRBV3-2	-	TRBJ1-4	TGTGCCAGCAGAGGACATGTCCTGAATGAAAAACTGTTTTTT	CASRGHVLNEKLFF
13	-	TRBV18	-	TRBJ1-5	TGTGCCAGCTCGCCGGACCGAAATCAGCCCCAGCATTTT	CASSPDRNQPQHF
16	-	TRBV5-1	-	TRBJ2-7	TGCGCCAGCAGCTTGGCCGCCAGGAGAAGCTCCTACGAGCAGTACTTC	CASSLAARRSSYEQYF
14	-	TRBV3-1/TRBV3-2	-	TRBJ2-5	TGTGCCAGCAGCAAACAGGGTTGGTCAGAGACCCAGTACTTC	CASSKQGWSETQYF
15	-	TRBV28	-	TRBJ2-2	TGTGCCAGCAGTTTGGGCAGAGACCCCACCGGGGAGCTGTTTTTT	CASSLGRDPTGELFF
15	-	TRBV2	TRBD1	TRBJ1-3	TGTGCCAGCAGTGAAAGGGGGCTAGGTGGAAACACCATATATTTT	CASSERGLGGNTIYF
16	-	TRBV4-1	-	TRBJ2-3	TGCGCCAGCAGCCCCGGCAGGCTCGGCGGGAAAGATACGCAGTATTTT	CASSPGRLGGKDTQYF
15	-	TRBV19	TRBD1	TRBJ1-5	TGTGCCAGTAGTCCGGGACAGGGCCTAAATCAGCCCCAGCATTTT	CASSPGQGLNQPQHF
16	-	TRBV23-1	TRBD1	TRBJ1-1	TGCGCCAGCAGTCCGGGACAGAGCTATAAGAACACTGAAGCTTTCTTT	CASSPGQSYKNTEAFF
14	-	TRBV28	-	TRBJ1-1	TGTGCCAGCAGGCTCCCAGGGGTGGACACTGAAGCTTTCTTT	CASRLPGVDTEAFF
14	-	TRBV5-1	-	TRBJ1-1	TGCGCCAGCAGCTTGGGATTTGGGGACACTGAAGCTTTCTTT	CASSLGFGDTEAFF
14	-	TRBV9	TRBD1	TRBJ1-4	TGTGCCAGCAGCTCCCCGGGACAGGGAGGAAAACTGTTTTTT	CASSSPGQGGKLFF
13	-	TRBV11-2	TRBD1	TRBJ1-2	TGTGCCAGCAGCTTGGACAGGGGATATGGCTACACCTTC	CASSLDRGYGYTF
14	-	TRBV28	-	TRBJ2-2	TGTGCCAGCAGAGCACAGGTGAACACCGGGGAGCTGTTTTTT	CASRAQVNTGELFF
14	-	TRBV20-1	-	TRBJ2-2	TGCAGTGCTATTGAGACAGCTAACACCGGGGAGCTGTTTTTT	CSAIETANTGELFF
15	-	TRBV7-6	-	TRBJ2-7	TGTGCCAGCAGCTTATCTACATCCGTCTCCTACGAGCAGTACTTC	CASSLSTSVSYEQYF
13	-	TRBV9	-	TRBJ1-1	TGTGCCAGCAGCCTGCAGGGGAACACTGAAGCTTTCTTT	CASSLQGNTEAFF
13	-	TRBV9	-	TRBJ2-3	TGTGCCAGCAGCGTAGCGGGGGACAGTACGCAGTATTTT	CASSVAGDSTQYF
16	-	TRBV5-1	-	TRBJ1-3	TGCGCCAGCAGCTTGTCCGCGGGAGCTGCTGGAAACACCATATATTTT	CASSLSAGAAGNTIYF
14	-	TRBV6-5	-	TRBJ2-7	TGTGCCAGCAGGGAGGACCCGGCTGGCTACGAGCAGTACTTC	CASREDPAGYEQYF
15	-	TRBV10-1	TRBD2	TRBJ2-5	TGCGCCAGCAGTGAGTCTCCCAGCGGGGGGGAGACCCAGTACTTC	CASSESPSGGETQYF
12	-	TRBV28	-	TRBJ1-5	TGTGCCAGCAGGCTGCTCAATCAGCCCCAGCATTTT	CASRLLNQPQHF
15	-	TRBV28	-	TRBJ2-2	TGTGCCAGCAGTTTTTGGGGGGCGTCAGGCGGGGAGCTGTTTTTT	CASSFWGASGGELFF
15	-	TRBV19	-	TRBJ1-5	TGTGCCAGTAGTATCGCCTCGCTGGGGGGTCAGCCCCAGCATTTT	CASSIASLGGQPQHF
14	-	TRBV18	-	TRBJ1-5	TGTGCCAGCTCACCGGTTGAGGGGAATCAGCCCCAGCATTTT	CASSPVEGNQPQHF
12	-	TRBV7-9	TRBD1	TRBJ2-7	TGTGCCAGCAGCTTAGGTGGGACAGGGTCCCTGTTC	CASSLGGTGSLF
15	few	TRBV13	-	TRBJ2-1	TGTGCCAGCAGCAACACCGGGACACCTTACAATGAGCAGTTCTTC	CASSNTGTPYNEQFF
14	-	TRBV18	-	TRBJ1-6	TGTGCCAGCTCACCAGAGGCAGAGGGATCACCCCTCCACTTT	CASSPEAEGSPLHF
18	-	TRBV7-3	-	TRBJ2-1	TGTGCCAGCAGCTTAACGTTATTTGGTGGAAGCTCCTACAATGAGCAGTTCTTC	CASSLTLFGGSSYNEQFF
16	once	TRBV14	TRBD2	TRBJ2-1	TGTGCCAGCAGACTAACGGGGGGAGGGCCCCCTAGTGAGCAGTTCTTC	CASRLTGGGPPSEQFF
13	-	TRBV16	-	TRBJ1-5	TGTGCCAGCAGCCAATCGAACAATCAGCCCCAGCATTTT	CASSQSNNQPQHF
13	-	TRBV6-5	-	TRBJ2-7	TGTGCCAGCAGCCGCGGGACCTCCTACGAGCAGTACTTC	CASSRGTSYEQYF
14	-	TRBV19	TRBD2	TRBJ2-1	TGTGCCAGTAGTATCGGGACTAGCGGGGATGAGCAGTTCTTC	CASSIGTSGDEQFF
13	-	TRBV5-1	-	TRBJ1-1	TGCGCCAGCAGCGCAAGAGGTAACACTGAAGCTTTCTTT	CASSARGNTEAFF
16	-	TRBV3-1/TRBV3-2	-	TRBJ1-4	TGTGCCAGCAGCCAAAGCGCCGGGGCCCCCGGGAGGGGACTGTTTTTT	CASSQSAGAPGRGLFF
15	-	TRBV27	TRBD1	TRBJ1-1	TGTGCCAGCAGTTACCTACAGGGGTTCGACACTGAAGCTTTCTTT	CASSYLQGFDTEAFF
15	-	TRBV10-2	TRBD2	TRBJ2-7	TGCGCCAGCAGTGAAGAGCGGGAGGGCCGATACGAGCAGTACTTC	CASSEEREGRYEQYF
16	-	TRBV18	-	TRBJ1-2	TGTGCCAGCTCACCACCGGTGGCAGGACTTGCCTATGGCTACACCTTC	CASSPPVAGLAYGYTF
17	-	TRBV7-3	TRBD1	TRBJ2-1	TGTGCCAGCAGCCCGATAAATCCGGGACAGGGGATCAATGAGCAGTTCTTC	CASSPINPGQGINEQFF
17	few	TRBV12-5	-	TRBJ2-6	TGTGCTAGTGGTTTGAGTCAGGGAAACTCTGGGGCCAACGTCCTGACTTTC	CASGLSQGNSGANVLTF
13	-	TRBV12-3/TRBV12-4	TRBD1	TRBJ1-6	TGTGCCAGCAGTACCTACAGGGGGTCACCCCTCCACTTT	CASSTYRGSPLHF
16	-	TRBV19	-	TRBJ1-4	TGTGCCAGTAGCCTCAGAGAAACCACAACTAATGAAAAACTGTTTTTT	CASSLRETTTNEKLFF
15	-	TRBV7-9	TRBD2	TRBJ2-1	TGTGCCAGCGGGGGGGACGGGAGACCCTACAATGAGCAGTTCTTC	CASGGDGRPYNEQFF
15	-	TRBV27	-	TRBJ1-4	TGTGCCAGCAGTCAGACAGGTTGGGGTAATGAAAAACTGTTTTTT	CASSQTGWGNEKLFF
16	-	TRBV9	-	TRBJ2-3	TGTGCCAGCAGCTTGTGGGGTCGGATCGGGACAGATACGCAGTATTTT	CASSLWGRIGTDTQYF
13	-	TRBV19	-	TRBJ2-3	TGTGCCAGTACCTTGCCCGGACTCCCTACGCAGTATTTT	CASTLPGLPTQYF
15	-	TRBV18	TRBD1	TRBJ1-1	TGTGCCAGCTCACCGGGACAGATCGAAAACACTGAAGCTTTCTTT	CASSPGQIENTEAFF
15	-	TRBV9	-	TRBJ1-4	TGTGCCAGCAGCCCCGAAGTTTACGTCCGTGAAAAACTGTTTTTT	CASSPEVYVREKLFF
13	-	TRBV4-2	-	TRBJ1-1	TGTGCCAGCAGTTCAGGGCTGAACACTGAAGCTTTCTTT	CASSSGLNTEAFF
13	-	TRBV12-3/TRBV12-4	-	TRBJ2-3	TGTGCCAGCAGTCCCCTCCGGGCGGGGCCATATTATTTT	CASSPLRAGPYYF
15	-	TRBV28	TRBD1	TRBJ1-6	TGTGCCAGCAGTTTTCGCCAGGGGGCAGTTTCACCCCTCCACTTT	CASSFRQGAVSPLHF
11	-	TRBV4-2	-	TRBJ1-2	TGTGCCAGCAGCCAGGACAGAGGCTACACCTTC	CASSQDRGYTF
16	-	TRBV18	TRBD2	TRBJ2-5	TGTGCCAGCTCACCACCGGCTAGCGGTCCGCGTGAGACCCAGTACTTC	CASSPPASGPRETQYF
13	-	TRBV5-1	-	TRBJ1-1	TGCGCCAGCAGCGCCCGGGCAGACACTGAAGCTTTCTTT	CASSARADTEAFF